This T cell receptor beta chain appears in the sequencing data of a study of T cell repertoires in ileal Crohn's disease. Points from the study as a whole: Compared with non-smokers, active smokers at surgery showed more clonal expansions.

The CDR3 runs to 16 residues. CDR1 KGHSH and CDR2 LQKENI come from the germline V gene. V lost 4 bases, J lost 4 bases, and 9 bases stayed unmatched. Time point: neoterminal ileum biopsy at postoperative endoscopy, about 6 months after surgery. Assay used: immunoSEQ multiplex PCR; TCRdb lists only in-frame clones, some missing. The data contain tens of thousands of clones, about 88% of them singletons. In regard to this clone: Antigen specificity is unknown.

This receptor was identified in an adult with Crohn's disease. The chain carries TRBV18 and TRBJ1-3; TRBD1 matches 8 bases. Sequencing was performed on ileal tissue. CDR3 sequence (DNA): TGTGCCAGCTCACGATCGGGACAGGCCACAGGAAACACCATATATTTT. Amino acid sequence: CASSRSGQATGNTIYF.